Shown below are 21 T cell receptor beta chains from a single sample sequenced in a study of control samples from healthy donors and cancer patients. Here immunoSEQ multiplex PCR was the method, and the copy in TCRdb shows in-frame clones only, minus some. This table has 260,000 or so clones, about 80% appearing once. The sample consisted of PBMCs. Receptor source: a woman aged 60 to 75 with lung cancer.

The V gene is TRBV7-9, the J gene TRBJ1-6, with 7 nucleotides matching TRBD1. V lost 5 bases and J lost 7; bases outside the gene matches: 11. Per germline, CDR1 SEHNR and CDR2 FQNEAQ (reference sequence). This CDR3 contains 16 residues. The CDR3 nucleotides are TGTGCCAGCAGCCAAAAAGGGGGCGAAGTGAATTCACCCCTCCACTTT. The encoded protein is CASSQKGGEVNSPLHF.

The chain is built from TRBV5-4 and TRBJ2-3, with D possibly called TRBD1 or TRBD2 (6 bases each). V lost 0 bases, J lost 1 base, and 9 bases lay in between. CDR3 length equals 15 residues. From germline, CDR1 is SGHNT and CDR2 YYREEE (reference sequence). The CDR3 coding sequence is TGTGCCAGCAGCTTGGGGGGGGCTGGCACAGATACGCAGTATTTT. The encoded protein is CASSLGGAGTDTQYF.

The genes are TRBV3-1 (or the pseudogene TRBV3-2) and TRBJ2-3; D is unresolved. CDR3 length: 13 residues. The V end was cut by 4 bases, the J end by 6 bases, with 11 bases between. CDR1 and CDR2 from the germline V gene are LGHDT and YNNKEL (reference sequence). CDR3 sequence (DNA): TGTGCCAGCAGCCCCTCGGTCCCCGATACGCAGTATTTT. Residues: CASSPSVPDTQYF.

This clone was counted once. The chain uses TRBV19 and TRBJ1-6, with 9 bases aligning to TRBD1. V was clipped by 6 bases and J by 5 bases; unmatched bases: 5. CDR3 length: 15 amino acids. Germline loops: CDR1 LNHDA, CDR2 SQIVND (reference sequence). This chain's CDR3 is CASRFRDRDNSPLHF. The CDR3 nucleotides are TGTGCCAGTAGATTCCGGGACAGGGATAATTCACCCCTCCACTTT.

The gene calls are TRBV6-5 and TRBJ2-7; tentatively, D is TRBD2 (5 bases). Germline assignment: CDR1 MNHEY and CDR2 SVGAGI. The V gene lost 8 bases and the J gene lost 1 base, with 18 bases spanning the gap. This CDR3 contains 15 residues. CDR3: CASLGRGRSSYEQYF. In DNA, the CDR3 is TGTGCCAGCCTCGGTCGCGGGCGCTCTTCCTACGAGCAGTACTTC.

The J gene is TRBJ2-3, the V gene TRBV2, with D unclear. This CDR3 contains 15 residues. Trimming pared 7 bases from V and 1 base from J, leaving 15 bases between. Per the germline V gene, CDR1 is SNHLY and CDR2 is FYNNEI. The CDR3, as DNA: TGTGCCAGCATAACGTCAGTCAATGGCACAGATACGCAGTATTTT. This sequence encodes CASITSVNGTDTQYF.

The chain uses TRBV12-3 or TRBV12-4 and TRBJ1-3, with D unresolved. The CDR3 loop spans 12 amino acids. V lost 3 bases and J lost 4, with 4 bases in between. The CDR3: CASSFMGNTIYF. CDR3 DNA: TGTGCCAGCAGTTTTATGGGAAACACCATATATTTT.

The chain is built from TRBV5-4 and TRBJ2-3, with 10 nucleotides matching TRBD2. The length of the CDR3 is 16 residues. Unmatched junction bases numbered 3, after V lost 0 bases and J lost 2 bases. Germline loops: CDR1 SGHNT, CDR2 YYREEE (reference sequence). The CDR3 coding sequence is TGTGCCAGCAGCTTGGCTAGCGGGAGAACCACAGATACGCAGTATTTT. Amino acids: CASSLASGRTTDTQYF.

The chain has TRBV6-1 and TRBJ1-1; unclear D gene. The V end was cut by 2 bases, the J end by 14 bases, with 18 bases between. This CDR3 is built from 13 residues. In germline, CDR1 is MNHNS, CDR2 SASEGT. Here the CDR3 reads CASSESGRPHGFF. DNA for the CDR3: TGTGCCAGCAGTGAATCCGGACGACCCCATGGCTTCTTT.

The genes are TRBV11-2 and TRBJ1-4, with D perhaps TRBD1 (6 bases). Per the germline V gene, CDR1 is SGHAT and CDR2 is FQNNGV. Trimming stripped 6 bases from V and 8 bases from J, with 7 bases between. The CDR3 runs to 11 residues. Here the CDR3 DNA reads TGTGCCAGCAGGGACAGCGAAAAACTGTTTTTT. The encoded protein is CASRDSEKLFF.

CDR3 loop: CSASSAPGQGASQGYEQYF. CDR3 coding DNA: TGCAGTGCTAGTTCGGCACCGGGACAGGGGGCGAGCCAGGGTTACGAGCAGTACTTC. V is TRBV20-1 and J is TRBJ2-7; TRBD1 agrees at 12 bases. The trim removed 3 bases at V and 4 bases at J, leaving 19 bases unmatched. The germline V gene has CDR1 DFQATT and CDR2 SNEGSKA (reference sequence). The CDR3 contains 19 residues.

The rearrangement uses TRBV28 and TRBJ1-1; D might be TRBD1 (5 bases). The V end was cut by 6 bases, the J end by 7 bases, with 12 bases between. The CDR3 is 12 amino acids. In germline, CDR1 is MDHEN, CDR2 SYDVKM. The CDR3 DNA follows: TGTGCCAGCAGAGACCGACAGTTTGAAGCTTTCTTT. Protein: CASRDRQFEAFF.

V is TRBV5-1 and J is TRBJ1-4; perhaps TRBD1 as D (6 bases). Trimming left V 2 bases short and J 6 bases short, with 14 bases between. CDR3 size: 15 residues. CDR1 is SGHRS and CDR2 is YFSETQ in the germline V gene. CDR3 region: CASSLQGGMDEKLFF. The CDR3 bases are TGCGCCAGCAGCTTACAGGGAGGGATGGATGAAAAACTGTTTTTT.

The chain is built from TRBV7-9 and TRBJ2-5; TRBD1 matches 9 bases. Germline V gene sequence: CDR1 SEHNR, CDR2 FQNEAQ (reference sequence). The CDR3 extends over 16 amino acids. J gave up 1 base and V 5 bases, and 8 bases lay outside the gene matches. CDR3 amino acids: CASSPVWGQGQETQYF. The CDR3 DNA sequence: TGTGCCAGCAGCCCGGTCTGGGGACAGGGCCAAGAGACCCAGTACTTC.

V is TRBV2 and J is TRBJ1-5; D unclear. This CDR3 has 14 residues. V lost 7 bases and J lost 3, with 13 bases in between. Germline V lookup: CDR1 SNHLY, CDR2 FYNNEI. CDR3 nucleotides: TGTGCCAGCACGGCCACCGGCCCCAATCAGCCCCAGCATTTT. It yields the protein CASTATGPNQPQHF.

V gene TRBV19 combines with J gene TRBJ2-3; D is uncertain. V dropped 5 bases and J dropped 2 bases, with 17 bases sitting between them. This CDR3 spans 16 amino acids. Germline values: CDR1 LNHDA, CDR2 SQIVND (reference sequence). The CDR3 loop is CASSRSGGLHTDTQYF. In nucleotides, the CDR3 is TGTGCCAGTAGTCGGTCCGGTGGGCTTCACACAGATACGCAGTATTTT.

This chain uses TRBV13 with TRBJ2-2; D may be TRBD1 (6 bases). Germline-derived CDR1 and CDR2 are PRHDT and FYEKMQ (reference sequence). The CDR3 runs to 18 residues. Trimming removed 1 base at V and 3 bases at J, with 18 bases between. The CDR3 reads CASSLVVKGESDTGELFF. For the CDR3, the DNA is TGTGCCAGCAGCTTAGTGGTGAAGGGGGAGTCCGACACCGGGGAGCTGTTTTTT.

The chain recombines TRBV11-3 with TRBJ2-7, with D possibly matching TRBD2 (5 bases). The CDR3 is 14 amino acids. Between the trimmed V and J ends, which lost 0 bases and 6 bases, there was a span of 12 bases. The germline gives CDR1 SGHNT, CDR2 YENEEA. The CDR3 nucleotides are TGTGCCAGCAGCTTAGATGGGAGAATGGGCGAGCAGTACTTC. This translates into CASSLDGRMGEQYF.

Of note for this clone: The same CDR3 is also encoded by other DNA sequences in this sample. V gene TRBV28 combines with J gene TRBJ1-2, with D hard to call. Germline CDR1 MDHEN, CDR2 SYDVKM. V was cut by 3 bases and J by 4 bases, with 6 bases left in between. The CDR3 has 12 amino acids. This chain's CDR3 is CASSLRGYGYTF. CDR3 nucleotides: TGTGCCAGCAGTTTGCGTGGCTATGGCTACACCTTC.

The V and J genes are TRBV28 and TRBJ2-1; possible D gene TRBD2, 5 bases. CDR3 length: 17 residues. The germline V gene encodes CDR1 MDHEN and CDR2 SYDVKM. Trimming cost V 7 bases and J 1 base, with 20 bases left between them. CDR3 residues: CASKRVVGSRSYNEQFF. The CDR3 region has the DNA TGTGCCAGCAAACGTGTTGTTGGGAGTCGGTCCTACAATGAGCAGTTCTTC.

In its sample, this clone was seen a few times. The rearrangement uses TRBV6-6 and TRBJ2-7; the D gene is possibly TRBD2 (5 bases). CDR1 MNHNY and CDR2 SVGAGI come from the germline V gene (reference sequence). CDR3 length equals 13 residues. Deletions cut 2 bases from V and 2 bases from J, with 7 bases between. CDR3 nucleotides: TGTGCCAGCAGTTACGAGGGAACCTACGAGCAGTACTTC. Amino acid sequence: CASSYEGTYEQYF.